These T cell receptor beta chains were read from a single sample in a study of identifying expanded T cells in peripheral blood. TCRdb's copy holds only in-frame clones and misses some; the assay was immunoSEQ multiplex PCR. This table has approximately 90,000 clones, about nine tenths appearing once. The source material was blood. Every receptor here comes from a person between 18 and 70 years old in good health. Each CDR3 is given without its conserved first and last residue. A D gene is named only where the DNA matches it firmly.

d_call: -; j_call: TRBJ2-2; v_call: TRBV5-1; cdr3_aa: ASRENTGELF
d_call: TRBD1; j_call: TRBJ2-3; v_call: TRBV19; cdr3_aa: ASLGTGYSTDTQY
d_call: -; j_call: TRBJ2-7; v_call: TRBV5-1; cdr3_aa: ASSLANVQDEQY
d_call: TRBD2; j_call: TRBJ2-1; v_call: TRBV10-3; cdr3_aa: AISAGLAGGPPYNEQF
d_call: -; j_call: TRBJ2-7; v_call: TRBV19; cdr3_aa: ASSTPGQSYEQY
d_call: TRBD1; j_call: TRBJ2-1; v_call: TRBV5-1; cdr3_aa: ASSLAGTGTNEQF
d_call: -; j_call: TRBJ1-6; v_call: TRBV11-2; cdr3_aa: ASTRAANNSPLH
d_call: -; j_call: TRBJ1-1; v_call: TRBV7-2; cdr3_aa: ASSRTGGYTEAF
d_call: -; j_call: TRBJ2-6; v_call: TRBV5-1; cdr3_aa: ASSSGHILSGANVLT
d_call: -; j_call: TRBJ1-5; v_call: TRBV7-9; cdr3_aa: ASSLVGSHYSNQPQH
d_call: -; j_call: TRBJ2-5; v_call: TRBV4-2; cdr3_aa: ASSPQEGRQETQY
d_call: TRBD1; j_call: TRBJ2-2; v_call: TRBV7-3; cdr3_aa: ASSLRAGGFSNTGELF
d_call: TRBD1; j_call: TRBJ2-1; v_call: TRBV28; cdr3_aa: ASSPIWDSDEQF
d_call: TRBD2; j_call: TRBJ2-1; v_call: TRBV7-3; cdr3_aa: ASSLASGVAYNEQF
d_call: TRBD1; j_call: TRBJ2-1; v_call: TRBV19; cdr3_aa: ASSKGARLPTGEQF
d_call: TRBD2; j_call: TRBJ2-5; v_call: TRBV5-1; cdr3_aa: ASSQGLAGPTQETQY
d_call: TRBD1; j_call: TRBJ1-2; v_call: TRBV7-9; cdr3_aa: ASSHSDRERGYT
d_call: -; j_call: TRBJ2-1; v_call: TRBV7-2; cdr3_aa: ASSLGSEQF
d_call: -; j_call: TRBJ2-1; v_call: TRBV27; cdr3_aa: ASSEGQGQF
d_call: -; j_call: TRBJ2-1; v_call: TRBV9; cdr3_aa: ASSSGLDEQF
d_call: TRBD2; j_call: TRBJ2-1; v_call: TRBV6-4; cdr3_aa: ASSVKAGSYNEQF
d_call: -; j_call: TRBJ1-1; v_call: TRBV28; cdr3_aa: ASRHTNTEAF
d_call: TRBD2; j_call: TRBJ2-7; v_call: TRBV7-3; cdr3_aa: ASSLTASGSIYEQY
d_call: -; j_call: TRBJ1-1; v_call: TRBV18; cdr3_aa: ASSPRHLNTEAF
d_call: -; j_call: TRBJ2-7; v_call: TRBV5-6; cdr3_aa: ASSTYGGFSYEQY
d_call: TRBD1; j_call: TRBJ2-7; v_call: TRBV5-1; cdr3_aa: ASSLATGGLDEQY
d_call: -; j_call: TRBJ1-6; v_call: TRBV5-1; cdr3_aa: ASSPEGGNNSPLH
d_call: -; j_call: TRBJ2-5; v_call: TRBV28; cdr3_aa: ASSFVQGRIQETQY
d_call: -; j_call: TRBJ1-5; v_call: TRBV9; cdr3_aa: ASSKSDGSNQPQH
d_call: TRBD1; j_call: TRBJ2-1; v_call: TRBV28; cdr3_aa: ASSSAGTVPLYEQF